This record looks at one T cell receptor beta chain sequence and its context. The data originate from a study of blood T cell repertoires in COVID-19. Per the original data handling: Amplification with reference gene primers provided the estimates of nucleated cell counts. The assay was immunoSEQ multiplex PCR, and TCRdb's table has in-frame clones only and misses some. V and J calls and clone size are copied from that table; D and trimming were computed from the DNA. The repertoire has over 200,000 clones, over 70% of them found once; the top ten carry 3% to 3.5%. The CDR3 sequence is 12 residues long. Germline CDR1 KGHDR, CDR2 SFDVKD. Trimming removed 4 bases from V and 8 bases from J, with 8 bases in between.

This receptor was taken from a woman older than 75 with acute or convalescent COVID-19. The rearrangement uses TRBV24-1 and TRBJ2-1; D possibly corresponds to TRBD2 (7 bases). Sequenced material: peripheral blood. The CDR3 spells CATSEGGHEQFF. The CDR3 DNA is TGTGCCACCAGTGAGGGGGGGCATGAGCAGTTCTTC.